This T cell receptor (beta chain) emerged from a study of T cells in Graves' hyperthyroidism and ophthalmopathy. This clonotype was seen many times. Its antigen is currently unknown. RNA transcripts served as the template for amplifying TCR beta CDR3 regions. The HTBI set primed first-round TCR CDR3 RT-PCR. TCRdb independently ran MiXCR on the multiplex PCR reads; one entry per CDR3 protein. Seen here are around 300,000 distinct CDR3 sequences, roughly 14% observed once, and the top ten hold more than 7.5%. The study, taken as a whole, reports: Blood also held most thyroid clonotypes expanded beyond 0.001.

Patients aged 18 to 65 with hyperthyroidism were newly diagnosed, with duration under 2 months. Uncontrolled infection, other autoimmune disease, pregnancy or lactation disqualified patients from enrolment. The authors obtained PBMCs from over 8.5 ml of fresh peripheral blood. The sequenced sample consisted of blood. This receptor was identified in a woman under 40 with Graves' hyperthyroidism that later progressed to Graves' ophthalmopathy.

CDR3 coding DNA: TGTGCCAGCGAAGGTACTGGAAACACCATATATTTT. Amino acids: CASEGTGNTIYF. The chain has TRBV12-3 or TRBV12-4 and TRBJ1-3, with D uncertain. This CDR3 has 12 residues. V dropped 8 bases and J dropped 2 bases, with 7 bases sitting between them.